A selection of T cell receptor beta chains follows, all from one sample in a study of cytomegalovirus exposure and HLA in healthy donors. Using immunoSEQ multiplex PCR, the repertoire was profiled, and TCRdb retains in-frame clones only, with some absent. This table has 55,000 to 80,000 clones, roughly 70% appearing once. Sequencing used PBMCs. These receptors all come from a man aged 65-85 years in good health and CMV-seronegative. Both conserved end residues are part of each CDR3. The order of the fields is D gene, V gene, clone size, J gene, CDR3 protein, CDR3 DNA. D genes are given only for firm matches. Not all rows give a size; the values are once, few, many and, for expanded clones, a class.

D gene: TRBD1
V gene: TRBV7-2
clone size: few
J gene: TRBJ1-1
CDR3 protein: CASRDRGRTEAFF
CDR3 DNA: TGTGCCAGCAGGGACAGGGGGCGAACTGAAGCTTTCTTT

D gene: .
V gene: TRBV19
clone size: .
J gene: TRBJ1-6
CDR3 protein: CASRRGNNSPLHF
CDR3 DNA: TGTGCCAGTAGAAGAGGGAATAATTCACCCCTCCACTTT

D gene: .
V gene: TRBV5-1
clone size: few
J gene: TRBJ2-3
CDR3 protein: CASSLGTGRADTQYF
CDR3 DNA: TGCGCCAGCAGCTTGGGGACAGGGAGGGCAGATACGCAGTATTTT

D gene: TRBD2
V gene: TRBV11-3
clone size: .
J gene: TRBJ2-2
CDR3 protein: CASSLSSGNTGELFF
CDR3 DNA: TGTGCCAGCAGCTTATCTAGCGGTAACACCGGGGAGCTGTTTTTT

D gene: .
V gene: TRBV6-5
clone size: .
J gene: TRBJ2-2
CDR3 protein: CASSYQSLAYTGELFF
CDR3 DNA: TGTGCCAGCAGTTACCAATCCCTAGCGTACACCGGGGAGCTGTTTTTT

D gene: TRBD2
V gene: TRBV30
clone size: once
J gene: TRBJ2-3
CDR3 protein: CAWSKGLAGGGTDTQYF
CDR3 DNA: TGTGCCTGGAGTAAGGGACTAGCGGGCGGAGGCACAGATACGCAGTATTTT

D gene: TRBD1
V gene: TRBV7-8
clone size: .
J gene: TRBJ2-3
CDR3 protein: CASSSGGDSDTQYF
CDR3 DNA: TGTGCCAGCAGCTCAGGGGGCGACTCAGATACGCAGTATTTT

D gene: .
V gene: TRBV7-9
clone size: .
J gene: TRBJ2-6
CDR3 protein: CASSLAGAGANVLTF
CDR3 DNA: TGTGCTAGCAGCTTAGCCGGGGCTGGGGCCAACGTCCTGACTTTC

D gene: TRBD2
V gene: TRBV5-1
clone size: .
J gene: TRBJ2-2
CDR3 protein: CASSSLAGAGGELFF
CDR3 DNA: TGCGCCAGCAGCTCCCTAGCGGGAGCGGGCGGGGAGCTGTTTTTT

D gene: .
V gene: TRBV7-8
clone size: .
J gene: TRBJ2-1
CDR3 protein: CASSLERQVYNEQFF
CDR3 DNA: TGTGCCAGCAGCTTAGAAAGGCAGGTTTACAATGAGCAGTTCTTC

D gene: TRBD2
V gene: TRBV5-6
clone size: .
J gene: TRBJ2-1
CDR3 protein: CASSLGTSAYNEQFF
CDR3 DNA: TGTGCCAGCAGCTTAGGGACTAGCGCTTACAATGAGCAGTTCTTC

D gene: .
V gene: TRBV19
clone size: once
J gene: TRBJ1-2
CDR3 protein: CASSMAGDMNYGYTF
CDR3 DNA: TGTGCCAGTAGTATGGCGGGAGATATGAACTATGGCTACACCTTC

D gene: .
V gene: TRBV2
clone size: few
J gene: TRBJ2-1
CDR3 protein: CASTWTANEQFF
CDR3 DNA: TGTGCCAGCACGTGGACAGCCAATGAGCAGTTCTTC

D gene: TRBD1
V gene: TRBV29-1
clone size: once
J gene: TRBJ1-2
CDR3 protein: CSVAGTVIGYTF
CDR3 DNA: TGCAGCGTTGCAGGGACAGTAATCGGCTACACCTTC

D gene: TRBD1
V gene: TRBV2
clone size: .
J gene: TRBJ2-7
CDR3 protein: CASKRQGPSYEQYF
CDR3 DNA: TGTGCCAGCAAACGACAGGGACCCTCCTACGAGCAGTACTTC

D gene: TRBD1
V gene: TRBV5-1
clone size: .
J gene: TRBJ1-2
CDR3 protein: CASRGTGAYGYTF
CDR3 DNA: TGCGCCAGCCGGGGGACAGGAGCCTATGGCTACACCTTC

D gene: TRBD1
V gene: TRBV13
clone size: .
J gene: TRBJ1-2
CDR3 protein: CASSARAGTGDYGYTF
CDR3 DNA: TGTGCCAGCAGCGCCCGCGCCGGGACAGGAGACTATGGCTACACCTTC

D gene: .
V gene: TRBV7-2
clone size: .
J gene: TRBJ1-5
CDR3 protein: CASSLGHLNQPQHF
CDR3 DNA: TGTGCCAGCAGCTTAGGACACCTAAATCAGCCCCAGCATTTT

D gene: TRBD1
V gene: TRBV6-5
clone size: .
J gene: TRBJ2-2
CDR3 protein: CASNPGQGNTGELFF
CDR3 DNA: TGTGCCAGCAACCCGGGACAGGGGAACACCGGGGAGCTGTTTTTT

D gene: TRBD2
V gene: TRBV27
clone size: .
J gene: TRBJ2-1
CDR3 protein: CASSPGRTPYNEQFF
CDR3 DNA: TGTGCCAGCAGCCCCGGGAGGACGCCCTACAATGAGCAGTTCTTC

D gene: TRBD2
V gene: TRBV7-2
clone size: .
J gene: TRBJ2-1
CDR3 protein: CASSLAAGGGNEQFF
CDR3 DNA: TGTGCCAGCAGCTTAGCGGCGGGGGGCGGCAATGAGCAGTTCTTC

D gene: TRBD2
V gene: TRBV5-1
clone size: .
J gene: TRBJ2-1
CDR3 protein: CASSLAGNGHNEQFF
CDR3 DNA: TGCGCCAGCAGCCTAGCGGGAAACGGACACAATGAGCAGTTCTTC

D gene: TRBD1
V gene: TRBV27
clone size: .
J gene: TRBJ2-5
CDR3 protein: CASRSGTGSETQYF
CDR3 DNA: TGTGCCAGCAGGTCCGGGACAGGGTCGGAGACCCAGTACTTC

D gene: TRBD1
V gene: TRBV20-1
clone size: .
J gene: TRBJ1-2
CDR3 protein: CSAYARDSHF
CDR3 DNA: TGCAGTGCTTACGCCCGGGACAGTCACTTC

D gene: .
V gene: TRBV2
clone size: .
J gene: TRBJ1-2
CDR3 protein: CASSGYRTNYGYTF
CDR3 DNA: TGTGCCAGCAGTGGCTACAGAACTAACTATGGCTACACCTTC

D gene: .
V gene: TRBV7-2
clone size: .
J gene: TRBJ2-5
CDR3 protein: CASSLQGGGQETQYF
CDR3 DNA: TGTGCCAGCAGCTTACAAGGGGGGGGGCAAGAGACCCAGTACTTC

D gene: TRBD1
V gene: TRBV5-5
clone size: .
J gene: TRBJ2-5
CDR3 protein: CASSLVQGIEETQYF
CDR3 DNA: TGTGCCAGCAGCTTGGTACAGGGGATTGAAGAGACCCAGTACTTC

D gene: TRBD1
V gene: TRBV10-2
clone size: .
J gene: TRBJ2-1
CDR3 protein: CASRNQGGQAHNEQFF
CDR3 DNA: TGCGCCAGCAGGAACCAAGGGGGACAGGCACACAATGAGCAGTTCTTC

D gene: .
V gene: TRBV11-2
clone size: few
J gene: TRBJ1-6
CDR3 protein: CASSQWGQLTSPLHF
CDR3 DNA: TGTGCCAGCAGTCAATGGGGACAACTCACTTCACCCCTCCACTTT

D gene: TRBD2
V gene: TRBV29-1
clone size: .
J gene: TRBJ2-1
CDR3 protein: CSVGGTSLYNEQFF
CDR3 DNA: TGCAGCGTGGGGGGGACTTCCCTATACAATGAGCAGTTCTTC

D gene: .
V gene: TRBV7-9
clone size: .
J gene: TRBJ1-6
CDR3 protein: CASSFNSGENSPLHF
CDR3 DNA: TGTGCCAGCAGCTTCAACTCCGGGGAGAATTCACCCCTCCACTTT

D gene: TRBD2
V gene: TRBV30
clone size: .
J gene: TRBJ2-1
CDR3 protein: CAWETSGGAYNEQFF
CDR3 DNA: TGTGCCTGGGAGACTAGCGGAGGGGCCTACAATGAGCAGTTCTTC

D gene: .
V gene: TRBV6-5
clone size: .
J gene: TRBJ1-1
CDR3 protein: CASSTGHQGKAFF
CDR3 DNA: TGTGCCAGCAGTACGGGACACCAGGGAAAGGCTTTCTTT

D gene: .
V gene: TRBV7-2
clone size: .
J gene: TRBJ1-2
CDR3 protein: CASSFKEGQGYGYTF
CDR3 DNA: TGTGCCAGCAGCTTCAAGGAGGGGCAGGGATATGGCTACACCTTC

D gene: .
V gene: TRBV7-9
clone size: once
J gene: TRBJ1-1
CDR3 protein: CASSRETVNTEAFF
CDR3 DNA: TGTGCCAGCAGCCGCGAGACAGTGAACACTGAAGCTTTCTTT

D gene: .
V gene: TRBV9
clone size: .
J gene: TRBJ2-1
CDR3 protein: CASSVGLYGSYNEQFF
CDR3 DNA: TGTGCCAGCAGCGTGGGACTGTACGGCTCCTACAATGAGCAGTTCTTC

D gene: .
V gene: TRBV19
clone size: few
J gene: TRBJ1-4
CDR3 protein: CASRTDATNEKLFF
CDR3 DNA: TGTGCCAGCCGGACAGATGCAACTAATGAAAAACTGTTTTTT

D gene: TRBD2
V gene: TRBV18
clone size: .
J gene: TRBJ2-3
CDR3 protein: CASSPPFIQSGRLDTQYF
CDR3 DNA: TGTGCCAGCTCACCACCATTCATTCAGAGCGGGAGATTAGATACGCAGTATTTT

D gene: .
V gene: TRBV7-8
clone size: once
J gene: TRBJ1-2
CDR3 protein: CASSLVSGKRQNYGYTF
CDR3 DNA: TGTGCCAGCAGCTTAGTGTCAGGGAAGCGACAAAACTATGGCTACACCTTC

D gene: TRBD2
V gene: TRBV7-9
clone size: .
J gene: TRBJ2-1
CDR3 protein: CSSSSGTSGTYNEQFF
CDR3 DNA: TGTTCCAGCAGCTCCGGGACTAGCGGGACCTACAATGAGCAGTTCTTC

D gene: TRBD1
V gene: TRBV6-6
clone size: .
J gene: TRBJ2-3
CDR3 protein: CASKTGTGHTDTQYF
CDR3 DNA: TGTGCCAGCAAAACCGGGACAGGGCATACAGATACGCAGTATTTT

D gene: TRBD1
V gene: TRBV7-2
clone size: .
J gene: TRBJ1-6
CDR3 protein: CASSPGTGGSPLHF
CDR3 DNA: TGTGCCAGCAGCCCGGGGACAGGGGGCTCACCCCTCCACTTT

D gene: TRBD2
V gene: TRBV5-1
clone size: .
J gene: TRBJ2-3
CDR3 protein: CASSFAGAETDTQYF
CDR3 DNA: TGCGCCAGCAGCTTCGCGGGAGCGGAAACAGATACGCAGTATTTT

D gene: TRBD1
V gene: TRBV18
clone size: .
J gene: TRBJ2-5
CDR3 protein: CASSPPLGTGGQETQYF
CDR3 DNA: TGTGCCAGCTCACCACCACTCGGGACAGGGGGCCAAGAGACCCAGTACTTC

D gene: .
V gene: TRBV4-1
clone size: .
J gene: TRBJ1-2
CDR3 protein: CASSTMQGINDGYTF
CDR3 DNA: TGCGCCAGCAGCACGATGCAGGGGATCAACGATGGCTACACCTTC

D gene: .
V gene: TRBV7-2
clone size: .
J gene: TRBJ2-7
CDR3 protein: CASSLSGELSSYEQYF
CDR3 DNA: TGTGCCAGCAGCTTATCTGGAGAGCTAAGCTCCTACGAGCAGTACTTC

D gene: TRBD1
V gene: TRBV27
clone size: .
J gene: TRBJ2-3
CDR3 protein: CASSSQPQGGDTQYF
CDR3 DNA: TGTGCCAGCAGTTCACAGCCACAGGGGGGCGATACGCAGTATTTT

D gene: .
V gene: TRBV6-6
clone size: .
J gene: TRBJ2-5
CDR3 protein: CASSDRRQETQYF
CDR3 DNA: TGTGCCAGCAGCGACAGGAGACAAGAGACCCAGTACTTC

D gene: .
V gene: TRBV4-3
clone size: .
J gene: TRBJ1-4
CDR3 protein: CASSQVTGGAEKLFF
CDR3 DNA: TGCGCCAGCAGCCAAGTCACGGGGGGTGCTGAAAAACTGTTTTTT

D gene: .
V gene: TRBV5-5
clone size: many
J gene: TRBJ1-1
CDR3 protein: CASSLWQGNMNTEAFF
CDR3 DNA: TGTGCCAGCAGCTTGTGGCAGGGAAACATGAACACTGAAGCTTTCTTT

D gene: .
V gene: TRBV5-4
clone size: few
J gene: TRBJ2-2
CDR3 protein: CASSPRGTLTGELFF
CDR3 DNA: TGTGCCAGCAGCCCCCGGGGGACCTTAACCGGGGAGCTGTTTTTT

D gene: TRBD2
V gene: TRBV4-3
clone size: few
J gene: TRBJ2-3
CDR3 protein: CASSQGERGGTDTQYF
CDR3 DNA: TGCGCCAGCAGCCAAGGGGAGCGGGGGGGCACAGATACGCAGTATTTT

D gene: TRBD1
V gene: TRBV5-1
clone size: once
J gene: TRBJ2-2
CDR3 protein: CASSSPGQDLTGELFF
CDR3 DNA: TGCGCCAGCAGCTCCCCGGGACAGGATTTAACCGGGGAGCTGTTTTTT

D gene: .
V gene: TRBV4-3
clone size: .
J gene: TRBJ1-2
CDR3 protein: CASSQDTGNYGYTF
CDR3 DNA: TGCGCCAGCAGCCAAGATACAGGGAACTATGGCTACACCTTC

D gene: .
V gene: TRBV6-6
clone size: .
J gene: TRBJ1-1
CDR3 protein: CASSSLPGTSLTEAFF
CDR3 DNA: TGTGCCAGCAGTTCCCTTCCGGGGACATCCCTCACTGAAGCTTTCTTT

D gene: .
V gene: TRBV30
clone size: .
J gene: TRBJ2-3
CDR3 protein: CAWKQYGSTDTQYF
CDR3 DNA: TGTGCCTGGAAACAGTACGGTAGCACAGATACGCAGTATTTT

D gene: TRBD1
V gene: TRBV6-5
clone size: .
J gene: TRBJ2-7
CDR3 protein: CASGHGQGTYEQYF
CDR3 DNA: TGTGCCAGCGGGCACGGACAGGGCACCTACGAGCAGTACTTC

D gene: .
V gene: TRBV6-1
clone size: .
J gene: TRBJ1-5
CDR3 protein: CASSLQGDQPQHF
CDR3 DNA: TGTGCCAGCAGTTTACAGGGCGATCAGCCCCAGCATTTT